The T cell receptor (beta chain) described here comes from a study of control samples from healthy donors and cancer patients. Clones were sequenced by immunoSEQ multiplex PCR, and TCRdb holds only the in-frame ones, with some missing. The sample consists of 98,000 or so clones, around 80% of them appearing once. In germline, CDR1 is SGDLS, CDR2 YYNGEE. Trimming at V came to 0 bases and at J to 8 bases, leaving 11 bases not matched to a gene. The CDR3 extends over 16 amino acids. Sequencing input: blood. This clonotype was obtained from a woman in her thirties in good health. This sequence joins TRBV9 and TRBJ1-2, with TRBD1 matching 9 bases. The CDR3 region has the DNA TGTGCCAGCAGCGTAGGGCCCCCGGGACAGGGTTACGGCTACACCTTC. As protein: CASSVGPPGQGYGYTF.